This entry concerns a single TCR beta chain. Its antigen is as yet unknown. Blood was drawn at around 2.5 ml per donor. The TCR libraries each used total RNA (around 4,000 ng per library). Using the 5' RACE reads, TCRdb records one entry per CDR3 protein without DNA. The repertoire table contains about 450,000 distinct CDR3 sequences. This entry is derived from a study of monozygotic twins with inflammatory bowel disease. Points from the study as a whole: Since immunosuppressive treatments differed, patient repertoires may have gained added variability.

The CDR3 sequence is 15 residues long. Germline assignment: CDR1 SGHTA and CDR2 FQGTGA. The rearrangement links TRBV7-3 to TRBJ2-3; the TCRdb D gene call, TRBD2, has no DNA to confirm it. Sample: blood. The clonotype originates from a human donor with ulcerative colitis or Crohn's disease, or a healthy co-twin of an affected twin (not recorded which). The CDR3 sequence: CASGQRGYRTDTQYF.